One sample yielded the 22 T cell receptor beta chains listed below, sequenced in a study of tumor-infiltrating lymphocytes in primary liver carcinoma. TCR beta cDNA was reverse-transcribed from about 0.45 ug of total RNA. The reaction used a constant-region primer and ProtoScript II reverse transcriptase. Construction of TCR beta libraries relied on three successive nested multiplex PCR rounds employing slightly modified ARM-PCR. Running 10 cycles apiece, the first two PCR rounds relied on TRBV1-TRBV30 forward primers together with a C-beta reverse primer. TCRdb re-analysed the multiplex PCR reads in MiXCR, keeping a single row per CDR3 protein. The sample lists hundreds of thousands of distinct CDR3 sequences, 50% to 75% occurring once. Blood RNA was derived from unsorted whole blood, and germline DNA was extracted too. The sequencing input was peripheral blood. The receptors derive from a woman aged 30 to 39 with primary liver carcinoma and hepatitis B virus infection.

This clonotype was counted at least ten times. The rearrangement uses TRBV6-5 and TRBJ2-3; unclear D gene. CDR1 and CDR2 (germline): MNHEY, SVGAGI. V shed 5 bases and J shed 5 bases, with 11 bases lying between them. CDR3 length equals 13 residues. CDR3 loop: CASSQSRLDTQYF. The CDR3 bases are TGTGCCAGCAGTCAATCTAGACTAGATACGCAGTATTTT.

This sequence joins TRBV6-6 and TRBJ2-1; D unresolved. The CDR3 length is 16 residues. Germline V CDR1 and CDR2: MNHNY, SVGAGI (reference sequence). Between the trimmed V and J ends, which lost 5 bases and 3 bases, there was a span of 17 bases. CDR3 coding DNA: TGTGCCAGCAGTGAGTCAAAAAACTTAATCTACAATGAGCAGTTCTTC. This translates into CASSESKNLIYNEQFF.

This chain connects TRBV4-1 to TRBJ1-5; D remains ambiguous. The germline gives CDR1 MGHRA, CDR2 YSYEKL. Trimming took off 0 bases at V and 6 bases at J, with 12 bases between the two ends. The length of the CDR3 is 15 residues. CDR3 sequence (DNA): TGCGCCAGCAGCCAAGACAGGTTACTAATTCAGCCCCAGCATTTT. Its protein product is CASSQDRLLIQPQHF.

As for this clonotype: This may stem from a read error, because a much larger clone lies one nucleotide away. V usage is TRBV5-5 and J usage is TRBJ2-1; D remains unclear. Germline loops: CDR1 SGHKS, CDR2 YYEKEE (reference sequence). The CDR3 totals 13 residues. V was trimmed by 4 bases and J by 5 bases, leaving 10 bases between them. Here the CDR3 reads CASSHNFHNEQFF. As DNA, the CDR3 is TGTGCCAGCAGCCACAACTTCCACAATGAGCAGTTCTTC.

The chain combines TRBV12-3 or TRBV12-4 with TRBJ1-2; D gene ambiguous. The CDR3 is made up of 15 amino acids. Trimming removed 2 bases at V and 0 bases at J, with 10 bases between. CDR3 amino acids: CASSLRGLTNYGYTF. In nucleotides, the CDR3 is TGTGCCAGCAGTTTACGGGGTCTGACTAACTATGGCTACACCTTC.

This clonotype appeared many times. V and J are TRBV7-8 and TRBJ1-5; D unclear. V gave up 3 bases and J gave up 0 bases, with 3 bases separating them. Germline lookup yields CDR1 SGHVS and CDR2 FQNEAQ. The CDR3 totals 13 residues. As DNA, the CDR3 is TGTGCCAGCAGCTTGCGTAGCAATCAGCCCCAGCATTTT. Its protein product is CASSLRSNQPQHF.

J is TRBJ2-2 and V is TRBV5-6; D is unresolved. Germline V gene data show CDR1 as SGHDT and CDR2 as YYEEEE. CDR3 length: 14 residues. V was clipped by 2 bases and J by 2 bases, with 7 bases between them. For the CDR3, the DNA is TGTGCCAGCAGCTTCGACGGCAACACCGGGGAGCTGTTTTTT. It encodes CASSFDGNTGELFF. Based on the CDR3 plus reference TRBV5-6 and TRBJ2-2, the full variable domain is DAGVTQSPTHLIKTRGQQVTLRCSPKSGHDTVSWYQQALGQGPQFIFQYYEEEERQRGNFPDRFSGHQFPNYSSELNVNALLLGDSALYLCASSFDGNTGELFFGEGSRLTVL.

This clonotype showed up many times. The V call is TRBV29-1, the J call TRBJ2-3; no firm D call. This CDR3 is built from 15 residues. The germline gives CDR1 SQVTM, CDR2 ANQGSEA. V lost 0 bases, J lost 1 base, and 11 bases lay in between. As DNA, the CDR3 is TGCAGCGTTGAAGATCTTAATAGCCGCACAGATACGCAGTATTTT. Amino acids: CSVEDLNSRTDTQYF.

The rearrangement joins TRBV2 to TRBJ2-5, with D possibly being TRBD2 (5 bases). With 4 bases removed from V and 5 bases from J, the gap between germline ends came to 8 bases. CDR1 is SNHLY, CDR2 FYNNEI, per germline. The CDR3 sequence is 12 residues long. The CDR3 loop is CASSGAAETQYF. As DNA, the CDR3 is TGTGCCAGCAGTGGAGCGGCGGAGACCCAGTACTTC. The variable domain in full, completed from reference TRBV2 and TRBJ2-5, reads EPEVTQTPSHQVTQMGQEVILRCVPISNHLYFYWYRQILGQKVEFLVSFYNNEISEKSEIFDDQFSVERPDGSNFTLKIRSTKLEDSAMYFCASSGAAETQYFGPGTRLLVL.

Of note for this clonotype: A much larger clone lies one base from this, so it may be a read error. The V and J genes are TRBV4-3 and TRBJ2-1; D is possibly TRBD2 (6 bases). Between the trimmed V and J ends, which lost 3 bases and 0 bases, there was a span of 18 bases. Germline CDR1 is LGHNA and CDR2 is YSLEER. The CDR3 sequence is 18 residues long. CDR3 protein: CASSQTFQGGISYNEQFF. The DNA for the CDR3 is TGCGCCAGCAGCCAGACTTTCCAAGGCGGGATCTCCTACAATGAGCAGTTCTTC.

The chain is built from TRBV6-5 and TRBJ2-5; TRBD2 aligns across 7 bases. The CDR3 sequence is 14 residues long. J gave up 5 bases and V 10 bases, and 13 bases lay outside the gene matches. CDR1 and CDR2 from the germline V gene are MNHEY and SVGAGI. CDR3 region: CAIREGGMRETQYF. CDR3 in DNA: TGTGCCATCAGGGAGGGAGGAATGAGGGAGACCCAGTACTTC.

The J gene is TRBJ2-1, the V gene TRBV6-2 or TRBV6-3; no clear D. Germline assignment: CDR1 MNHEY and CDR2 SVGEGT. Trimming pared 4 bases from V and 6 bases from J, leaving 13 bases between. There are 14 residues in the CDR3. The CDR3 nucleotides are TGTGCCAGCAGTTTCCCACCAGCGAGCAATGAGCAGTTCTTC. This codes for CASSFPPASNEQFF.

Concerning this clonotype: The junction does not match germline at one end; this may be a read error. V is TRBV6-5 and J is TRBJ2-3; either TRBD1 or TRBD2 may fit D (6 bases each). The CDR3 loop spans 11 amino acids. Germline V gene lookup returns CDR1 MNHEY and CDR2 SVGAGI. The CDR3 DNA reads TGTGCCAGCAGGGACGGGGGCGAGGACTACTTT. Residues: CASRDGGEDYF.

Comment on this clonotype: The junction and the germline gene differ at one end; a read error may be behind it. V gene TRBV6-5 combines with J gene TRBJ1-5; D unresolved. Germline V gives CDR1 MNHEY, CDR2 SVGAGI. The CDR3 is 15 residues long. CDR3 nucleotides: TGTACCAGCAGTCCCTCGAGACATGCTAATCAGCCCCAGCATTTT. Translation gives CTSSPSRHANQPQHF.

The V call is TRBV28, the J call TRBJ2-1; no firm D call. The CDR3 loop spans 15 amino acids. Trimming removed 7 bases from V and 4 bases from J, with 17 bases in between. Germline V lookup: CDR1 MDHEN, CDR2 SYDVKM. The CDR3, as DNA: TGTGCCAGCACCGTTATTAGGGCACAATACAATGAGCAGTTCTTC. Its protein product is CASTVIRAQYNEQFF.

In regard to this clonotype: It may be a read error: a sequence one base away is much more abundant. The gene calls are TRBV12-3 or TRBV12-4 and TRBJ1-5, with D hard to call. CDR3 length: 14 residues. The CDR3 bases are TGTACCAGCAGCCACGGACGGACCAATCAGCCCCAGCATTTT. It translates to CTSSHGRTNQPQHF.

Points on this clonotype: A much larger clone differs by one base, so this may be a read error. The gene calls are TRBV29-1 and TRBJ2-3; D ambiguous. CDR1 and CDR2 from the germline V gene are SQVTM and ANQGSEA. The CDR3 spans 13 residues. CDR3 protein: CSFEWRSRDTQYF. In nucleotides, the CDR3 is TGCAGCTTTGAGTGGCGGTCCAGGGATACGCAGTATTTT.

A few counts support this clonotype. DNA for the CDR3: TGTGCCAGCAGTTACGGAGATAGCGGGGGACTCTACGAGCAGTACTTC. Translated, it gives CASSYGDSGGLYEQYF. The V call is TRBV6-6, the J call TRBJ2-7, with TRBD2 identical over 9 bases. This CDR3 has 16 amino acids. The germline V gene encodes CDR1 MNHNY and CDR2 SVGAGI (reference sequence). The trim removed 2 bases at V and 3 bases at J, leaving 8 bases unmatched.

A word on this clonotype: Germline and junction disagree at one end, which may indicate a read error. V usage is TRBV4-2 and J usage is TRBJ2-2; 8 bases match TRBD2. The CDR3 consists of 12 residues. Looked up from germline, CDR1 is LGHNA and CDR2 is YNFKEQ. The CDR3 region is CASREGGGELLF. Here the CDR3 DNA reads TGTGCCAGCCGGGAGGGAGGCGGGGAGCTGCTTTTT.

The V and J genes are TRBV30 and TRBJ1-1, with 10 positions matching TRBD1. Germline lookup yields CDR1 GTSNPN and CDR2 SVGIG (reference sequence). V gave up 2 bases and J gave up 0 bases; unmatched junction bases: 12. The CDR3 extends over 18 amino acids. The CDR3 is CAWSTGTGEYFMNTEAFF. Here the CDR3 DNA reads TGTGCCTGGAGTACAGGGACAGGGGAGTACTTCATGAACACTGAAGCTTTCTTT.

The chain recombines TRBV6-1 with TRBJ1-1, with 8 bases fitting TRBD1. V lost 7 bases to trimming and J lost 4 bases; unmatched junction nucleotides: 17. The CDR3 has 17 residues. The V gene's germline CDR1 is MNHNS and CDR2 SASEGT. Written as DNA, the CDR3 is TGTGCCAGCAATGGTCCAGTCAGGGGGCTGCGAAGCACTGAAGCTTTCTTT. Residues: CASNGPVRGLRSTEAFF.

This clonotype was observed a few times. The V call is TRBV4-3, the J call TRBJ2-7, with 7 bases fitting TRBD2. This CDR3 contains 15 residues. CDR1 LGHNA and CDR2 YSLEER come from the germline V gene. J lost 1 base, V lost 4 bases, and 7 bases had no gene match. The CDR3 is CASSRGGQASYEQYF. The CDR3 DNA reads TGCGCCAGCAGCCGGGGGGGTCAGGCGTCCTACGAGCAGTACTTC.